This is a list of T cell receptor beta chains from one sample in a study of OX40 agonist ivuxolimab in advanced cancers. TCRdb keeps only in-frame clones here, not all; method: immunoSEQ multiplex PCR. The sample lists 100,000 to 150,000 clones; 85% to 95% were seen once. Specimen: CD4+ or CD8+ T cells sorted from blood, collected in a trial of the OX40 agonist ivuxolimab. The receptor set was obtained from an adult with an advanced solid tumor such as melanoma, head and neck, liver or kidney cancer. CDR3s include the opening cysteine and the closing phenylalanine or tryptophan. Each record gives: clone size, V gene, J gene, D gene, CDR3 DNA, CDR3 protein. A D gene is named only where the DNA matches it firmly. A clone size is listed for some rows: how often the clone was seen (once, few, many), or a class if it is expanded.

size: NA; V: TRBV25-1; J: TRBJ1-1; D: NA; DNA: TGTGCCAGCAGTGGAGGCCATTCGGGGGAGGGAGCTTTCTTT; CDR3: CASSGGHSGEGAFF
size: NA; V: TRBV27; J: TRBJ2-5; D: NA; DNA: TGTGCCAGCAGTTTATCCATCCTAGCTTTAGAGACCCAGTACTTC; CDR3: CASSLSILALETQYF
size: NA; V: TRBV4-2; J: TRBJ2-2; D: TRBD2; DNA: TGTGCCAGCAGCCGAGTAGAGACTAGCGGGAACACCGGGGAGCTGTTTTTT; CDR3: CASSRVETSGNTGELFF
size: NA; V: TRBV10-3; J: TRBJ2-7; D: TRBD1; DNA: TGTGCCGTAAGTAGGGACAGGGAGTACGAGCAGTACTTC; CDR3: CAVSRDREYEQYF
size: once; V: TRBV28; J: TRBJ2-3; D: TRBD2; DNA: TGTGCCAGCAGTTTGGGCGTAGCGGGAGGAAGCACAGATACGCAGTATTTT; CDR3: CASSLGVAGGSTDTQYF
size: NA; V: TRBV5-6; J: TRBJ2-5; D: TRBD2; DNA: TGTGCCAGCAGCTCAGGACTAGGGGAGTACCAAGAGACCCAGTACTTC; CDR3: CASSSGLGEYQETQYF
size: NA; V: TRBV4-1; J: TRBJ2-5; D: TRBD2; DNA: TGCGCCAGCAGCCGGTCGGTAGCGGGAGGAGAAGAGACCCAGTACTTC; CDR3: CASSRSVAGGEETQYF
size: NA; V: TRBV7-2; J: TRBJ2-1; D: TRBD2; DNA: TGTGCCAGTCGACTAGCGGGAGGTTTGGGGCAGTTCTTC; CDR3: CASRLAGGLGQFF
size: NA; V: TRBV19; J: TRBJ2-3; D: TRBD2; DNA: TGTGCCAGTAGTACCCACCGACTAGCGGGAGGTTTTGCAGATACGCAGTATTTT; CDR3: CASSTHRLAGGFADTQYF
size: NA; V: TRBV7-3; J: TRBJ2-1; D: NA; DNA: TGTGCCAGCAGCTTAAACGTGGGCTACAATGAGCAGTTCTTC; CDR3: CASSLNVGYNEQFF
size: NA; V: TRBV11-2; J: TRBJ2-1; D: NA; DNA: TGTGCCAGCAGCTACAACCCGTCCCTAGCGCCCCAAGGAAATGAGCAGTTCTTC; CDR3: CASSYNPSLAPQGNEQFF
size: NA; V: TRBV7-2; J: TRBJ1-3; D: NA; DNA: TGTGCCAGCAGCTTAGGCAACTCTGGAAACACCATATATTTT; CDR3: CASSLGNSGNTIYF
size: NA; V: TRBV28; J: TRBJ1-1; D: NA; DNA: TGTGCCAGCAGTTTTACAGGGATGAACACTGAAGCTTTCTTT; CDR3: CASSFTGMNTEAFF
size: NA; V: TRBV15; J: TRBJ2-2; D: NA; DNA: TGTGCCACCAGCAGAGGAGACGAGGGGGGTACCGGGGAGCTGTTTTTT; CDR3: CATSRGDEGGTGELFF
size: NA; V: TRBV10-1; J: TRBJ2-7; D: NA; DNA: TGCGCCAGCAGTGACCCATCCGCTGACTACGAGCAGTACTTC; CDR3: CASSDPSADYEQYF
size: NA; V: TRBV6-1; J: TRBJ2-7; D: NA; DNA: TGTGCCAGTCGGGAAGGGGCCCTCTACGAGCAGTACTTC; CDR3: CASREGALYEQYF
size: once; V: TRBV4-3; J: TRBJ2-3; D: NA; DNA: TGCGCCAGCAGCCAAGAGGCTCTTGGGGATACGCAGTATTTT; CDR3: CASSQEALGDTQYF
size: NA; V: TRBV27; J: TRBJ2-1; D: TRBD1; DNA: TGTGCCAGCAGCGGAACAGGGGTCGGCTCCTACAATGAGCAGTTCTTC; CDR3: CASSGTGVGSYNEQFF
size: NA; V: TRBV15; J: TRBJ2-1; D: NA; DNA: TGTGCCACCAGCAGAGATCGTGGGAGCTCCTACAATGAGCAGTTCTTC; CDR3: CATSRDRGSSYNEQFF
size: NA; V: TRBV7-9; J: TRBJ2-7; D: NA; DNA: TGTGCCAGCAGCTTAGGTCAGACTACCGGGGGCCACGAGCAGTACTTC; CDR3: CASSLGQTTGGHEQYF
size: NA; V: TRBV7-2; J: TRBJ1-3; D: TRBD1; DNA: TGTGCCAGCAGCATTCAGGGGGCGAACGGAAACACCATATATTTT; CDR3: CASSIQGANGNTIYF
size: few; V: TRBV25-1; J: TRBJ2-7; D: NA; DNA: TGTGCCAGCAGGCGGGACTACGAGCAGTACTTC; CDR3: CASRRDYEQYF
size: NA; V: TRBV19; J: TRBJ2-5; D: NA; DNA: TGTGCCAGTAGTTCCTCCTCCGGGCCACAAGAGACCCAGTACTTC; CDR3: CASSSSSGPQETQYF
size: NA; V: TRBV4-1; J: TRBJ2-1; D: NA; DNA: TGCGCCAGCAGCCACCTAACCCGGGTGAGCTCCTACAATGAGCAGTTCTTC; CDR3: CASSHLTRVSSYNEQFF
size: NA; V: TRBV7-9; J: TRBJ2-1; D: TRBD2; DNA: TGTGCCAGCAGCGCCGGACTAGCGGGAGAGGATGAGCAGTTCTTC; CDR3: CASSAGLAGEDEQFF
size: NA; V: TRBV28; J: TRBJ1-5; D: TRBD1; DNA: TGTGCCAGCAGTGCCGGGACAGGCGATCAGCCCCAGCATTTT; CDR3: CASSAGTGDQPQHF
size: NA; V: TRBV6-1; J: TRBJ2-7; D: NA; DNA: TGTGCCAGCAGTGAAGAAATAGCTACCTACGAGCAGTACTTC; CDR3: CASSEEIATYEQYF
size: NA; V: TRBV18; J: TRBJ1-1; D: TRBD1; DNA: TGTGCCAGCTCATTACGACAGGGGAACACTGAAGCTTTCTTT; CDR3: CASSLRQGNTEAFF
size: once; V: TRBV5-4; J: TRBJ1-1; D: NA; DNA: TGTGCCAGCAGCTTCTCGGGGGTTGGCGGAACTGAAGCTTTCTTT; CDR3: CASSFSGVGGTEAFF
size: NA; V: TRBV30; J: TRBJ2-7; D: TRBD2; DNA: TGTGCCTGGAGTCCGCCGGGACTAGCGGGAGGGCCCCCCTACGAGCAGTACTTC; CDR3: CAWSPPGLAGGPPYEQYF
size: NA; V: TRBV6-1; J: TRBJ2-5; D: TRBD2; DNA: TGTGCCAGCAGGGGGACTAGCGGGAGGGGAGAGACCCAGTACTTC; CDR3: CASRGTSGRGETQYF
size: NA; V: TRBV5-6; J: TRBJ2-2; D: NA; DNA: TGTGCCAGCAGCTTGGGCTATCTAGCTCCCACCGGGGAGCTGTTTTTT; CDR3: CASSLGYLAPTGELFF
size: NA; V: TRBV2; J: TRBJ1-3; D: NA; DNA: TGTGCCAGCAGGGGGAGCCCTGGAAACACCATATATTTT; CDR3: CASRGSPGNTIYF